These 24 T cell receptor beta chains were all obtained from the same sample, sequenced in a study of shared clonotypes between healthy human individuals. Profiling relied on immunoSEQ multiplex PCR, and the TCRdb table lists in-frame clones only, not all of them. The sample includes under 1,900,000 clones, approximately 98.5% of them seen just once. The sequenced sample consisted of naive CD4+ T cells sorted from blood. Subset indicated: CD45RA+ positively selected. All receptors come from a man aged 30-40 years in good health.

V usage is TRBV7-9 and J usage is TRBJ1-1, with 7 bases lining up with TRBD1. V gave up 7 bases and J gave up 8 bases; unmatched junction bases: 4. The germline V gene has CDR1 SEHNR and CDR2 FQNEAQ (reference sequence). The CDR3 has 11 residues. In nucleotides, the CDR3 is TGTGCCAGCACCGCAGGGGGGGAAGCTTTCTTT. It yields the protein CASTAGGEAFF. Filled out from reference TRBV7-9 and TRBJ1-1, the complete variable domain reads DTGVSQNPRHKITKRGQNVTFRCDPISEHNRLYWYRQTLGQGPEFLTYFQNEAQLEKSRLLSDRFSAERPKGSFSTLEIQRTEQGDSAMYLCASTAGGEAFFGQGTRLTVV.

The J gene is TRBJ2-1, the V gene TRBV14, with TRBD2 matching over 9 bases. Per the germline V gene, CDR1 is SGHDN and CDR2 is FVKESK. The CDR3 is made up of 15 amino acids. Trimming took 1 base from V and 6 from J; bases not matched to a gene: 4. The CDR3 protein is CASSQGGRALNEQFF. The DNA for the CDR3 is TGTGCCAGCAGCCAAGGCGGGAGGGCGCTCAATGAGCAGTTCTTC. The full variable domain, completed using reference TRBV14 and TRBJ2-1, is EAGVTQFPSHSVIEKGQTVTLRCDPISGHDNLYWYRRVMGKEIKFLLHFVKESKQDESGMPNNRFLAERTGGTYSTLKVQPAELEDSGVYFCASSQGGRALNEQFFGPGTRLTVL.

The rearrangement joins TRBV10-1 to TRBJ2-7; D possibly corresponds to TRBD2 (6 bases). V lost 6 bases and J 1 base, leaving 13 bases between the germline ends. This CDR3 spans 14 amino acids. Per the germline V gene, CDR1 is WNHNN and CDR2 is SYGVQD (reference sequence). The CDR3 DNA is TGCGCCAGCAGCTTCAGGGAGGTATCCTACGAGCAGTACTTC. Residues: CASSFREVSYEQYF.

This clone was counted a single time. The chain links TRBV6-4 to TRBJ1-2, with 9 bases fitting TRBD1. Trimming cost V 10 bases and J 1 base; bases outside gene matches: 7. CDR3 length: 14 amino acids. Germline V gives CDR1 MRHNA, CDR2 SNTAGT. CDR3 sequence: CATYRTGVNYGYTF. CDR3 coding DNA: TGTGCCACCTACCGGACAGGGGTTAACTATGGCTACACCTTC.

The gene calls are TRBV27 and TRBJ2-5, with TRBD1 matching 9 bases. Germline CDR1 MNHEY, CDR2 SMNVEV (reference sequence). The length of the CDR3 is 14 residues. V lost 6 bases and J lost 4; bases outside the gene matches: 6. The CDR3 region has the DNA TGTGCCAGCAGATTACAGGGGGCAGGAGAGACCCAGTACTTC. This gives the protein CASRLQGAGETQYF.

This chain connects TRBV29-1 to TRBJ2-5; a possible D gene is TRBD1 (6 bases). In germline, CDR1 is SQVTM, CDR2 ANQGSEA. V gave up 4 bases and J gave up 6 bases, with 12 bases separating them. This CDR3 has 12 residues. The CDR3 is CSVAGAEQTQYF. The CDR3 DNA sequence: TGCAGCGTTGCAGGGGCGGAACAGACCCAGTACTTC.

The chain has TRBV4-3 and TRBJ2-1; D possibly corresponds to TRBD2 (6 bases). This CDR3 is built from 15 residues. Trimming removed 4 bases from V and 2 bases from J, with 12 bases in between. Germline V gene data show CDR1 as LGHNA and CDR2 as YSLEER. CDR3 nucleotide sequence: TGCGCCAGCAGCCCAATAGCGGAAACCTACAATGAGCAGTTCTTC. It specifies CASSPIAETYNEQFF.

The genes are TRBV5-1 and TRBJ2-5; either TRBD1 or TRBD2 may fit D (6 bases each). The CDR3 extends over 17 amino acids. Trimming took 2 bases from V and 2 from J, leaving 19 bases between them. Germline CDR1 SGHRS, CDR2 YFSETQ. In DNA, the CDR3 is TGCGCCAGCAGCTTTTCCGGGAGTGGGGGCTTACAAGAGACCCAGTACTTC. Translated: CASSFSGSGGLQETQYF.

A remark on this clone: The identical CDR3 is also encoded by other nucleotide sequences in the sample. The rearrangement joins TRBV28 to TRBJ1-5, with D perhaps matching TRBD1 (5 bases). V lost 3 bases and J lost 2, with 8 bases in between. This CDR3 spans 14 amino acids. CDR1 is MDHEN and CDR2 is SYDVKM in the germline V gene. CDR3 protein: CASSFRVGNQPQHF. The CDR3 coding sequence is TGTGCCAGCAGTTTCAGGGTTGGCAATCAGCCCCAGCATTTT.

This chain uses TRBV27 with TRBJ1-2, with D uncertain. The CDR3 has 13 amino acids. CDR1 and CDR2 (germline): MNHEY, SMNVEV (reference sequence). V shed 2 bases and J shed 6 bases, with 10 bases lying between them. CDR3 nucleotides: TGTGCCAGCAGTTTAATTCACGGAAATGGCTACACCTTC. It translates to CASSLIHGNGYTF.

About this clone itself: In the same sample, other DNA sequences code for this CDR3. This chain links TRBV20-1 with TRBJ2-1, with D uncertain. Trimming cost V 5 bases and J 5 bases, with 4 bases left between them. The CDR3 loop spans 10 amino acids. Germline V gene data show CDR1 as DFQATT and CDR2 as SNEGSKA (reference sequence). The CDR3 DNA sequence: TGCAGTGCTTCCCACAATGAGCAGTTCTTC. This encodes CSASHNEQFF.

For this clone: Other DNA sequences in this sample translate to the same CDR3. For the CDR3, the DNA is TGCGCCAGCAGCTCCTCAGGGGTGGAGACCCAGTACTTC. Translation gives CASSSSGVETQYF. The chain uses TRBV5-1 and TRBJ2-5; D may be TRBD1 (6 bases). The germline gives CDR1 SGHRS, CDR2 YFSETQ. Deletions cut 3 bases from V and 5 bases from J, with 11 bases between. There are 13 residues in the CDR3. The variable domain in full, with the rest retrieved from reference TRBV5-1 and TRBJ2-5, is KAGVTQTPRYLIKTRGQQVTLSCSPISGHRSVSWYQQTPGQGLQFLFEYFSETQRNKGNFPGRFSGRQFSNSRSEMNVSTLELGDSALYLCASSSSGVETQYFGPGTRLLVL.

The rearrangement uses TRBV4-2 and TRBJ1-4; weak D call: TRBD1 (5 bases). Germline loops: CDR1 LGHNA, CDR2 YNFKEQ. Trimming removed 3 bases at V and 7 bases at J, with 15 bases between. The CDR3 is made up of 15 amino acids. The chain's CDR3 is CASSQDQGGGEKLFF. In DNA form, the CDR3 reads TGTGCCAGCAGCCAGGATCAGGGTGGGGGTGAAAAACTGTTTTTT.

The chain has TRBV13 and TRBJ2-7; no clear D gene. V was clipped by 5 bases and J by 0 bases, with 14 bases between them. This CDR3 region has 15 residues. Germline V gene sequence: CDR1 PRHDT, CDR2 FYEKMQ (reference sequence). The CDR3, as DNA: TGTGCCAGCAGCCCCTTGCGGCTCAGCTCCTACGAGCAGTACTTC. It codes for CASSPLRLSSYEQYF.

CDR3 in amino acids: CASNLRVSYNEQFF. CDR3 bases: TGTGCCAGCAATCTAAGGGTTTCCTACAATGAGCAGTTCTTC. J is TRBJ2-1 and V is TRBV5-6; D gene uncertain. The length of the CDR3 is 14 residues. V was clipped by 6 bases and J by 1 base, with 11 bases between them. Germline V gives CDR1 SGHDT, CDR2 YYEEEE.

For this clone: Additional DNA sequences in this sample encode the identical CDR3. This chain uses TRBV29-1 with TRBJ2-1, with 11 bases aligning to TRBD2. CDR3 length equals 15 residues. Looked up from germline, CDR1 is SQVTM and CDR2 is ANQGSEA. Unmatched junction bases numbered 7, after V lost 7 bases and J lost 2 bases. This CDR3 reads CSAKGLAATYNEQFF. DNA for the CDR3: TGCAGCGCTAAGGGACTAGCGGCCACCTACAATGAGCAGTTCTTC.

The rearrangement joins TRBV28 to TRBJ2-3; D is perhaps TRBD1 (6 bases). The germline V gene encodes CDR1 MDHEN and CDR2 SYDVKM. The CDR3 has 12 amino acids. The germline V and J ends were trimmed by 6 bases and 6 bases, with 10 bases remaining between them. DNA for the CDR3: TGTGCCAGCAGCTTGGGGGCGGATACGCAGTATTTT. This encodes CASSLGADTQYF.

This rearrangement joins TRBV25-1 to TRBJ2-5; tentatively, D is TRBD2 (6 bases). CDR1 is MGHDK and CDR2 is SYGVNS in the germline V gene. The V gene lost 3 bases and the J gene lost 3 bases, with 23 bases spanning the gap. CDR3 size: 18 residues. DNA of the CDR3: TGTGCCAGCAGTGAGTACGGGAGTGGAGGGCCCCTTGAAGAGACCCAGTACTTC. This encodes CASSEYGSGGPLEETQYF.

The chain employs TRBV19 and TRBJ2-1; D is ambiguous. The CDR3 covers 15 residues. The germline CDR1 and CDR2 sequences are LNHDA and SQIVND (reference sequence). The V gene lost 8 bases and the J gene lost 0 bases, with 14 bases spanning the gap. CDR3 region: CASRELGRSYNEQFF. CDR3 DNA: TGTGCCAGTCGTGAACTTGGACGCTCCTACAATGAGCAGTTCTTC.

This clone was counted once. The CDR3 sequence: CASSQDGRGGYEQYF. The CDR3 bases are TGTGCCAGCAGCCAAGATGGGAGGGGAGGGTACGAGCAGTACTTC. V usage is TRBV4-2 and J usage is TRBJ2-7, with TRBD2 matching over 7 bases. The CDR3 runs to 15 residues. V was clipped by 0 bases and J by 4 bases; unmatched bases: 6. Germline V lookup: CDR1 LGHNA, CDR2 YNFKEQ.

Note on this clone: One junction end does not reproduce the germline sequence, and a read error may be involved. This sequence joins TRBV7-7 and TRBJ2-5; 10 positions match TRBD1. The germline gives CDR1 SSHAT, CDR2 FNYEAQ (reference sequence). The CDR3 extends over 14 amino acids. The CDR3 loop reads CASSRDRGLETQYF. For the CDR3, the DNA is TGTGCTAGCAGCCGGGACAGGGGCCTAGAGACCCAGTACTTC.

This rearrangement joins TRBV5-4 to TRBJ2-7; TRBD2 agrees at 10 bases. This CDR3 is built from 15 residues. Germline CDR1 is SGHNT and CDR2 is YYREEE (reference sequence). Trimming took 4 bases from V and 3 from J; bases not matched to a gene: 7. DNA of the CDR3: TGTGCCAGCAGCCGGGACTCTAGCGGGAGCTACGAGCAGTACTTC. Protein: CASSRDSSGSYEQYF.

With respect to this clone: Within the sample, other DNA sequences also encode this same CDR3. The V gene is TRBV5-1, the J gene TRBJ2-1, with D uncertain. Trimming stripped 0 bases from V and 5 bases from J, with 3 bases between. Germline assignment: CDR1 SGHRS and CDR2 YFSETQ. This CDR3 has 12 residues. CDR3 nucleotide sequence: TGCGCCAGCAGCTTGGCAGACAATGAGCAGTTCTTC. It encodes CASSLADNEQFF. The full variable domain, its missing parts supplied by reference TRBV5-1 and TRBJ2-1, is KAGVTQTPRYLIKTRGQQVTLSCSPISGHRSVSWYQQTPGQGLQFLFEYFSETQRNKGNFPGRFSGRQFSNSRSEMNVSTLELGDSALYLCASSLADNEQFFGPGTRLTVL.

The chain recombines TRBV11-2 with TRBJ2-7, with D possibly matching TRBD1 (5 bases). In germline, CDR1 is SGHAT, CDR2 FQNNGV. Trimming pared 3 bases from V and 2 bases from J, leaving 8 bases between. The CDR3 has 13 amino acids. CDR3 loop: CASSLDITYEQYF. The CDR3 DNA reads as TGTGCCAGCAGCTTGGACATTACCTACGAGCAGTACTTC.